These 15 T cell receptor beta chains were all obtained from the same sample, sequenced in a study of T-cell reconstitution after alpha-beta-depleted transplantation in children. TCRbeta library construction was performed incorporating unique molecular identifiers. TCRdb used MiXCR to reprocess the PCR reads, holding one entry per CDR3 protein. The sample consists of 80,000 to 100,000 distinct CDR3 sequences, roughly a quarter of them appearing once. The specimen was PBMCs, collected before TCRalphabeta/CD19-depleted stem cell transplant. The receptors come from a boy between 2 and 10 years old with acute lymphoblastic leukemia, due to receive a stem cell transplant.

This clonotype was seen many times. CDR3 residues: CASSHKDSRAGELFF. CDR3 nucleotides: TGTGCCAGCAGCCATAAGGACAGTCGAGCCGGGGAGCTGTTTTTT. The chain is built from TRBV12-3 or TRBV12-4 and TRBJ2-2; TRBD1 is a possible D gene (6 bases). V gave up 6 bases and J gave up 6 bases, with 17 bases separating them. This CDR3 region has 15 residues.

J is TRBJ1-4 and V is TRBV7-9; TRBD1 aligns across 10 bases. V trimming: 10 bases; J trimming: 5 bases; junction bases outside the gene matches: 7. This CDR3 region has 14 residues. Germline V gives CDR1 SEHNR, CDR2 FQNEAQ (reference sequence). The CDR3 loop reads CAIHSGQGNEKLFF. The DNA for the CDR3 is TGTGCCATCCACTCGGGACAGGGGAATGAAAAACTGTTTTTT.

There are many counts of this clonotype. The gene calls are TRBV20-1 and TRBJ1-1; 10 bases align to TRBD1. The CDR3 contains 12 residues. V shed 5 bases, J shed 3 bases, and the junction held 0 bases outside the gene matches. Looked up from germline, CDR1 is DFQATT and CDR2 is SNEGSKA (reference sequence). The CDR3 here is CSAGQGDTEAFF. In nucleotides, the CDR3 is TGCAGTGCTGGACAGGGGGACACTGAAGCTTTCTTT.

This rearrangement joins TRBV18 to TRBJ2-5; 7 bases line up with TRBD2. The junction had 2 bases not matched to a gene; V was cut back by 7 bases and J by 0 bases. CDR1 is KGHSH, CDR2 LQKENI, per germline. CDR3 length: 13 amino acids. The CDR3 sequence: CASWSGDQETQYF. As DNA, the CDR3 is TGTGCCAGCTGGAGCGGGGACCAAGAGACCCAGTACTTC.

In this sample, this clonotype turned up many times. The chain employs TRBV7-2 and TRBJ2-1; the D is unclear. The germline V gene has CDR1 SGHTA and CDR2 FQGNSA. This CDR3 region has 15 residues. V gave up 6 bases and J gave up 2 bases, with 14 bases separating them. The CDR3 coding sequence is TGTGCCAGCAGGCTAAGCTTCGCCACCTACAATGAGCAGTTCTTC. Translation: CASRLSFATYNEQFF. Combining the CDR3 with reference TRBV7-2 and TRBJ2-1 gives the whole variable domain GAGVSQSPSNKVTEKGKDVELRCDPISGHTALYWYRQSLGQGLEFLIYFQGNSAPDKSGLPSDRFSAERTGGSVSTLTIQRTQQEDSAVYLCASRLSFATYNEQFFGPGTRLTVL.

The rearrangement uses TRBV7-9 and TRBJ1-2; no clear D. CDR1 is SEHNR, CDR2 FQNEAQ, per germline (reference sequence). V was trimmed by 3 bases and J by 4 bases, leaving 12 bases between them. CDR3 length: 14 residues. The CDR3 protein is CASSLGGALYGYTF. The DNA of the CDR3 is TGTGCCAGCAGCTTGGGCGGAGCACTCTATGGCTACACCTTC.

J is TRBJ2-5 and V is TRBV6-1; 8 nucleotides agree with TRBD2. After removal of 2 bases from V and 4 bases from J, the junction contained 6 bases not matched to a gene. This CDR3 has 15 residues. Per germline, CDR1 MNHNS and CDR2 SASEGT. CDR3 amino acids: CASSETSGGAETQYF. The CDR3 DNA reads as TGTGCCAGCAGTGAAACTAGCGGAGGGGCAGAGACCCAGTACTTC.

This clonotype was seen a few times. This rearrangement joins TRBV2 to TRBJ2-6; D gene unclear. V lost 4 bases and J 3 bases, leaving 1 base between the germline ends. The germline CDR1 and CDR2 sequences are SNHLY and FYNNEI. CDR3 length: 12 amino acids. CDR3 nucleotides: TGTGCCAGCAGTGTTGGGGCCAACGTCCTGACTTTC. Protein: CASSVGANVLTF.

V is TRBV6-1 and J is TRBJ1-2; a weak D match, TRBD1 (5 bases). V lost 6 bases to trimming and J lost 5 bases, with 16 bases between them. In germline, CDR1 is MNHNS, CDR2 SASEGT. This CDR3 contains 14 residues. The CDR3 loop reads CASSPPVRGYGYTF. The CDR3 DNA is TGTGCCAGCAGCCCCCCCGTACGGGGGTATGGCTACACCTTC.

This clonotype occurred a few times. The rearrangement joins TRBV2 to TRBJ2-6, with D perhaps given as TRBD1 or TRBD2 (6 bases each). Per the germline V gene, CDR1 is SNHLY and CDR2 is FYNNEI. This CDR3 region has 11 residues. The germline V and J ends were trimmed by 2 bases and 17 bases, with 10 bases remaining between them. CDR3 loop: CASSEYGGVTF. CDR3 nucleotides: TGTGCCAGCAGTGAATACGGGGGCGTGACTTTC.

This chain connects TRBV20-1 to TRBJ1-1; 7 bases align to TRBD1. Per the germline V gene, CDR1 is DFQATT and CDR2 is SNEGSKA (reference sequence). The CDR3 has 14 residues. Trimming removed 1 base from V and 3 bases from J; junction bases left unmatched: 5. CDR3 loop: CSARAPGGYTEAFF. Here the CDR3 DNA reads TGCAGTGCTAGAGCTCCAGGGGGTTACACTGAAGCTTTCTTT.

The chain is built from TRBV29-1 and TRBJ1-2; D is unresolved. Deletions cut 4 bases from V and 8 bases from J, with 8 bases between. The CDR3 contains 10 residues. Germline V gives CDR1 SQVTM, CDR2 ANQGSEA. The CDR3 sequence: CSVGPVGYTF. CDR3 in DNA: TGCAGCGTTGGGCCTGTGGGCTACACCTTC.

This clonotype was recorded at least ten times. The genes are TRBV20-1 and TRBJ2-1; TRBD2 matches 7 bases. J gave up 10 bases and V 3 bases, and 12 bases lay outside the gene matches. The CDR3 is 14 amino acids. From germline, CDR1 is DFQATT and CDR2 SNEGSKA (reference sequence). The CDR3 DNA follows: TGCAGTGCTAGCGGGGCTAGCGGCCTCGGGGAGCAGTTCTTC. It is translated as CSASGASGLGEQFF.

V is TRBV12-3 or TRBV12-4 and J is TRBJ1-2; TRBD1 matches 9 bases. The CDR3 has 15 amino acids. V lost 6 bases, J lost 6 bases, and 11 bases stayed unmatched. The CDR3 DNA follows: TGTGCCAGCAGCTCCGCGGACAGGGGATCCGATGGCTACACCTTC. Translated, it gives CASSSADRGSDGYTF.

This clonotype was recorded a few times. The chain is built from TRBV14 and TRBJ2-1; D perhaps matches TRBD2 (6 bases). Germline V CDR1 and CDR2: SGHDN, FVKESK. Trimming shortened V by 1 base and J by 7 bases, and 11 bases separated the two germline ends. The CDR3 is 14 amino acids. The CDR3 sequence: CASSQVIAVNEQFF. The CDR3, as DNA: TGTGCCAGCAGCCAAGTAATAGCGGTTAATGAGCAGTTCTTC.